Shown below are 12 T cell receptor beta chains from a single sample sequenced in a study of cytotoxic CD8 clonotypes in ibrutinib-treated CLL. Only in-frame clones appear in the TCRdb table, and some are missing; sequencing was by immunoSEQ multiplex PCR. The sample carries 110,000 to 150,000 clones, approximately 80% recorded once. Sequences were derived from PBMCs, sampled after 12 months of ibrutinib treatment. Every receptor here comes from a human donor with chronic lymphocytic leukemia.

The V gene is TRBV7-9, the J gene TRBJ2-7, with a weak D call TRBD2 (5 bases). This CDR3 is 13 amino acids long. Looked up from germline, CDR1 is SEHNR and CDR2 is FQNEAQ (reference sequence). The V and J ends lost 5 bases and 3 bases respectively, with 11 bases between them. CDR3 DNA sequence: TGTGCCAGCAGCGCCGGACTTCACTACGAGCAGTACTTC. It translates to CASSAGLHYEQYF.

V is TRBV5-3 and J is TRBJ1-4; D is ambiguous. TRBV5-3 has ORF status, its function being uncertain. CDR3 length: 15 amino acids. Deletions cut 5 bases from V and 5 bases from J, with 16 bases between. This CDR3 is CARRLTGPPNEKLFF. CDR3 DNA: TGTGCCAGAAGATTAACCGGGCCCCCGAATGAAAAACTGTTTTTT.

The chain is built from TRBV5-1 and TRBJ2-3, with TRBD2 identical over 10 bases. Losses at the gene ends were 7 bases for V and 4 bases for J; bases not matched to a gene: 15. The CDR3 sequence is 17 residues long. The germline gives CDR1 SGHRS, CDR2 YFSETQ. The CDR3 DNA reads TGCGCCAGCGGAGGAGCGGGAGGGCCTACGATGTCAGATACGCAGTATTTT. Translating it yields CASGGAGGPTMSDTQYF.

The chain combines TRBV5-1 with TRBJ2-1, with 10 bases aligning to TRBD1. The CDR3 extends over 14 amino acids. The V and J ends lost 3 bases and 7 bases, in that order; junction bases with no gene match: 4. The germline CDR1 and CDR2 sequences are SGHRS and YFSETQ. CDR3: CASSSGQGFNEQFF. The CDR3 nucleotides are TGCGCCAGCAGCTCGGGACAGGGGTTTAATGAGCAGTTCTTC.

V is TRBV7-9 and J is TRBJ2-3; D is unresolved. The CDR3 covers 14 residues. Deletions cut 1 base from V and 1 base from J, with 6 bases between. Germline V gene sequence: CDR1 SEHNR, CDR2 FQNEAQ (reference sequence). The CDR3 here is CASSLGAGTDTQYF. The DNA of the CDR3 is TGTGCCAGCAGCTTAGGGGCGGGCACAGATACGCAGTATTTT.

This clone appeared many times. The chain joins TRBV5-1 to TRBJ1-2; 7 positions agree with TRBD1. With V trimmed by 1 base and J by 3 bases, 3 bases remained unmatched. The CDR3 spans 14 residues. The germline V gene has CDR1 SGHRS and CDR2 YFSETQ. The DNA of the CDR3 is TGCGCCAGCAGCTTGTTCGACAGGGACTATGGCTACACCTTC. It is translated as CASSLFDRDYGYTF.

This chain connects TRBV25-1 to TRBJ2-2; D possibly corresponds to TRBD1 (6 bases). V dropped 7 bases and J dropped 1 base, with 10 bases sitting between them. Germline V lookup: CDR1 MGHDK, CDR2 SYGVNS. There are 14 residues in the CDR3. CDR3 sequence reads: CASKDRRNTGELFF. CDR3 DNA: TGTGCCAGCAAAGACAGGAGGAACACCGGGGAGCTGTTTTTT.

The chain recombines TRBV6-1 with TRBJ1-5, with a weak D call TRBD1 (5 bases). Germline CDR1 and CDR2: MNHNS and SASEGT. The CDR3 consists of 16 residues. V was cut by 2 bases and J by 3 bases, with 14 bases left in between. The CDR3 bases are TGTGCCAGCAGTGAATGGTTTCGGGGGGTCAATCAGCCCCAGCATTTT. It translates to CASSEWFRGVNQPQHF.

The gene calls are TRBV15 and TRBJ1-1, with D possibly being TRBD1 (5 bases). CDR1 and CDR2 from the germline V gene are LNHNV and YYDKDF (reference sequence). The CDR3 contains 16 residues. V shed 3 bases and J shed 0 bases, with 14 bases lying between them. CDR3 DNA: TGTGCCACCAGCAGTTCGGACACGGGGTTGAACACTGAAGCTTTCTTT. It yields the protein CATSSSDTGLNTEAFF.

The chain links TRBV7-2 to TRBJ1-1; 8 bases fit TRBD1. The CDR3 runs to 15 residues. Germline V gives CDR1 SGHTA, CDR2 FQGNSA. J lost 12 bases, V lost 5 bases, and 17 bases had no gene match. CDR3 nucleotide sequence: TGTGCCAGCAGCCTGGCCCCAGGGGGCGCGAGTCGACCTTTCTTT. Amino acids: CASSLAPGGASRPFF.

This sequence joins TRBV13 and TRBJ1-5; D is uncertain. The CDR3 has 15 amino acids. V lost 4 bases, J lost 2 bases, and 12 bases lay in between. Germline loops: CDR1 PRHDT, CDR2 FYEKMQ (reference sequence). The CDR3 region has the DNA TGTGCCAGCAGCTCTGCTCGGGAGGGCAATCAGCCCCAGCATTTT. Its translation is CASSSAREGNQPQHF.

The CDR3 DNA reads TGTGCCAGCAGTTTGGGACTACCAAGGGGGACCCAGTACTTC. The encoded protein is CASSLGLPRGTQYF. The chain is built from TRBV27 and TRBJ2-5; 7 bases match TRBD2. This CDR3 has 14 amino acids. Germline assignment: CDR1 MNHEY and CDR2 SMNVEV (reference sequence). J gave up 7 bases and V 3 bases, and 8 bases lay outside the gene matches.